The clone carrying this T cell receptor beta chain has just one count. Its antigen is as yet unknown. These data originate in a study of a mutant IDH1 vaccine in newly diagnosed glioma. Study context: The vaccination schedule gave patients eight doses in weeks 1, 3, 5, 7, 11, 15, 19 and 23. Vaccines were first given 4-6 weeks after radiotherapy alone, or with temozolomide cycles. Before enrollment, the patients had been treated with radiotherapy alone, temozolomide alone, or both together. Most of them had received both.

This table comes from immunoSEQ multiplex PCR, and its TCRdb copy is limited to in-frame clones, with some not included. In the table there are 50,000 to 65,000 clones, 65% to 85% of which are singletons. Time point specified: week 11, during vaccination. Each vaccine dose was 300 ug of mutant IDH1 20-mer peptide, with topical imiquimod. Donors had new WHO grade 3 or 4 IDH1-mutant, ATRX-lost astrocytomas. V dropped 6 bases and J dropped 5; count of bases not matched to a gene: 7. Germline loops: CDR1 KGHSH, CDR2 LQKENI. There are 14 residues in the CDR3. This sequence originates from a woman between 45 and 60 years old with glioma. The sample was PBMCs, taken from a glioma patient whose treatment included an IDH1 peptide vaccine. This chain joins TRBV18 and TRBJ2-5, with 9 bases aligning to TRBD1. The CDR3 loop reads CASSPNRGRETQYF. The DNA for the CDR3 is TGTGCCAGCTCCCCCAACAGGGGGCGGGAGACCCAGTACTTC.